What follows is one T cell receptor (beta chain) and its context. The entry originates in a study of T cells in Graves' hyperthyroidism and ophthalmopathy. It was RNA transcripts that yielded the amplified TCR beta CDR3 regions. RT-PCR in the first round (using the HTBI primer set) targeted the TCR CDR3. Each CDR3 protein is one row after TCRdb ran MiXCR on the multiplex PCR reads. The sample carries 530,000 or so distinct CDR3 sequences, approximately 44% recorded once. The V gene end was trimmed by 1 base and the J gene end by 8 bases; junction bases not matched to a gene: 12. Germline V lookup: CDR1 DFQATT, CDR2 SNEGSKA (reference sequence). CDR3 size: 16 residues.

Source material: peripheral blood or thyroid tissue (not recorded which). This clonotype originated in a young woman with Graves' hyperthyroidism. The rearrangement links TRBV20-1 to TRBJ2-1; 9 bases fit TRBD1. The CDR3 is CSARVGGTGFGDEQFF. The CDR3 coding sequence is TGCAGTGCTAGAGTCGGTGGGACAGGGTTCGGTGATGAGCAGTTCTTC.